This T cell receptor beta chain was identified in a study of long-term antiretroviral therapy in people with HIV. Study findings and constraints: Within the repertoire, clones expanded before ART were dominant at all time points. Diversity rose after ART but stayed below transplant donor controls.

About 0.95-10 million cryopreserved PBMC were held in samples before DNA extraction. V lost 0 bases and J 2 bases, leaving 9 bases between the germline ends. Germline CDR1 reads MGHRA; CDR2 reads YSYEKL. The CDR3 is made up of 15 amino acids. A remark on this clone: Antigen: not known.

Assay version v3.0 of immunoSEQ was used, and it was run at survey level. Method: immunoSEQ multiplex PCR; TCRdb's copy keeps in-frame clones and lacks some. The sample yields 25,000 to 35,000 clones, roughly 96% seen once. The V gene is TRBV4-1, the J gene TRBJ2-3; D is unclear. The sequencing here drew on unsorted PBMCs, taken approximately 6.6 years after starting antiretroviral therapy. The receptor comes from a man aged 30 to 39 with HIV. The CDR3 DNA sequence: TGCGCCAGCAGCCAAGATTGGCCCGACACAGATACGCAGTATTTT. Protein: CASSQDWPDTDTQYF.